The 20 T cell receptor beta chains below all came from one sample that was sequenced in a study of graft-versus-host responses after intestinal transplantation. Produced via immunoSEQ multiplex PCR; TCRdb's table is partial and in-frame only. The sample contains fewer than 85,000 clones, approximately 87% of which appear only once. The antigens of these receptors remain unknown. The sample consisted of unstimulated CD4+ T cells sorted from spleen or lymph node cells, taken before transplant. These receptors all stem from a human donor who was the organ donor for an intestinal transplant.

V usage is TRBV2 and J usage is TRBJ2-2; 9 bases agree with TRBD2. The CDR3 length is 18 residues. V dropped 3 bases and J dropped 0; count of bases not matched to a gene: 8. The germline V gene encodes CDR1 SNHLY and CDR2 FYNNEI. The DNA for the CDR3 is TGTGCCAGCAGTGACCGCGGGGGGGGAGCCGCGAACACCGGGGAGCTGTTTTTT. It translates to CASSDRGGGAANTGELFF.

V gene TRBV4-2 combines with J gene TRBJ2-1; a possible D gene is TRBD1 (6 bases). The germline V and J ends were trimmed by 1 base and 5 bases, with 9 bases remaining between them. The germline gives CDR1 LGHNA, CDR2 YNFKEQ. The CDR3 length is 14 residues. The CDR3 here is CASSQADRNNEQFF. CDR3 coding DNA: TGTGCCAGCAGCCAAGCGGACAGAAACAATGAGCAGTTCTTC.

V usage is TRBV6-1 and J usage is TRBJ1-5; D is possibly TRBD1 (6 bases). CDR3 length: 15 residues. In germline, CDR1 is MNHNS, CDR2 SASEGT. With 3 bases removed from V and 0 bases from J, the gap between germline ends came to 9 bases. In nucleotides, the CDR3 is TGTGCCAGCAGTGATAGGGGGTATAGCAATCAGCCCCAGCATTTT. It yields the protein CASSDRGYSNQPQHF.

This sequence joins TRBV28 and TRBJ1-2, with unresolved D. The CDR3 covers 13 residues. Germline values: CDR1 MDHEN, CDR2 SYDVKM. Trimming cost V 3 bases and J 0 bases, with 5 bases left between them. The chain's CDR3 is CASSLLANYGYTF. In nucleotides, the CDR3 is TGTGCCAGCAGTTTGTTAGCTAACTATGGCTACACCTTC.

This chain uses TRBV9 with TRBJ2-1, with TRBD1 identical over 7 bases. Trimming removed 4 bases from V and 5 bases from J; junction bases left unmatched: 9. Germline V gives CDR1 SGDLS, CDR2 YYNGEE. The CDR3 loop spans 15 amino acids. This CDR3 reads CASSLGQLKHNEQFF. Written as DNA, the CDR3 is TGTGCCAGCAGCCTGGGACAGCTTAAGCACAATGAGCAGTTCTTC.

The rearrangement joins TRBV11-2 to TRBJ2-7; TRBD1 matches at 10 bases. Germline CDR1 SGHAT, CDR2 FQNNGV. The CDR3 is 15 residues long. The junction had 4 bases not matched to a gene; V was cut back by 2 bases and J by 3 bases. DNA for the CDR3: TGTGCCAGCAGCTTACTCGGGACAGGGGTCTACGAGCAGTACGTC. Protein product: CASSLLGTGVYEQYV.

This clone was detected only once. This chain uses TRBV19 with TRBJ2-3; 9 bases are a match to TRBD1. The CDR3 has 14 amino acids. CDR1 is LNHDA and CDR2 is SQIVND in the germline V gene (reference sequence). The junction had 7 bases not matched to a gene; V was cut back by 8 bases and J by 4 bases. The CDR3 loop reads CASADRGSSDTQYF. CDR3 sequence (DNA): TGTGCCAGTGCAGACAGGGGGTCATCAGATACGCAGTATTTT. Full variable domain (remainder filled in from reference TRBV19 and TRBJ2-3): DGGITQSPKYLFRKEGQNVTLSCEQNLNHDAMYWYRQDPGQGLRLIYYSQIVNDFQKGDIAEGYSVSREKKESFPLTVTSAQKNPTAFYLCASADRGSSDTQYFGPGTRLTVL.

The V call is TRBV19, the J call TRBJ2-5, with D perhaps TRBD2 (6 bases). The germline gives CDR1 LNHDA, CDR2 SQIVND (reference sequence). V lost 5 bases and J lost 3, with 19 bases in between. The CDR3 has 16 residues. CDR3 nucleotide sequence: TGTGCCAGTAGTCCTCTTCCTTTGGCGGGAAAAGAGACCCAGTACTTC. Encoded protein: CASSPLPLAGKETQYF.

The genes are TRBV7-6 and TRBJ1-6, with TRBD1 matching over 10 bases. Germline CDR1 reads SGHVS; CDR2 reads FNYEAQ. The CDR3 runs to 16 residues. The ends lost 4 bases at V and 6 bases at J; junction bases unmatched: 6. CDR3: CASSSSTGGFNSPLHF. The CDR3 nucleotides are TGTGCCAGCAGCTCTTCGACAGGGGGCTTTAATTCACCCCTCCACTTT.

The chain couples TRBV27 to TRBJ1-5; 8 nucleotides line up with TRBD1. J gave up 1 base and V 5 bases, and 10 bases lay outside the gene matches. CDR1 MNHEY and CDR2 SMNVEV come from the germline V gene (reference sequence). The CDR3 has 17 amino acids. For the CDR3, the DNA is TGTGCCAGCAGTCCAAGGACAGGGCAGGACAGCAATCAGCCCCAGCATTTT. It translates to CASSPRTGQDSNQPQHF.

The rearrangement joins TRBV5-4 to TRBJ2-1; 8 bases line up with TRBD2. Unmatched junction bases numbered 1, after V lost 4 bases and J lost 1 base. CDR1 is SGHNT, CDR2 YYREEE, per germline (reference sequence). CDR3 length: 14 amino acids. The CDR3 DNA reads TGTGCCAGCAGCGTAGCGGGGTCCTACAATGAGCAGTTCTTC. Protein product: CASSVAGSYNEQFF.

V usage is TRBV4-2 and J usage is TRBJ2-1, with TRBD1 matching 7 bases. The CDR3 is 15 amino acids. The ends lost 1 base at V and 3 bases at J; junction bases unmatched: 3. Germline V CDR1 and CDR2: LGHNA, YNFKEQ. This CDR3 is CASSQVDRDYNEQFF. The CDR3 bases are TGTGCCAGCAGCCAAGTCGACAGGGACTACAATGAGCAGTTCTTC.

The rearrangement joins TRBV7-9 to TRBJ2-5, with 8 bases identical to TRBD2. This CDR3 is built from 15 residues. Unmatched junction bases numbered 11, after V lost 6 bases and J lost 5 bases. Germline CDR1 and CDR2: SEHNR and FQNEAQ (reference sequence). CDR3 amino acids: CASRLRGGARETQYF. CDR3 DNA sequence: TGTGCCAGCAGACTCCGGGGGGGGGCTCGGGAGACCCAGTACTTC.

The chain links TRBV6-1 to TRBJ1-1; 7 positions match TRBD1. The ends lost 7 bases at V and 0 bases at J; junction bases unmatched: 2. The germline CDR1 and CDR2 sequences are MNHNS and SASEGT. This CDR3 region has 13 residues. CDR3 sequence reads: CASMGQLNTEAFF. The CDR3 coding sequence is TGTGCCAGCATGGGACAGTTGAACACTGAAGCTTTCTTT.

The chain links TRBV20-1 to TRBJ2-5; a weak D match, TRBD1 (5 bases). V lost 3 bases and J lost 7, with 9 bases in between. The CDR3 has 11 residues. Germline-derived CDR1 and CDR2 are DFQATT and SNEGSKA (reference sequence). CDR3 sequence (DNA): TGCAGTGCTAGGGGGCCAGGGACCCAGTACTTC. Encoded protein: CSARGPGTQYF.

This chain uses TRBV6-6 with TRBJ2-7; 8 positions agree with TRBD1. Germline V lookup: CDR1 MNHNY, CDR2 SVGAGI (reference sequence). This CDR3 comprises 14 residues. The ends lost 6 bases at V and 1 base at J; junction bases unmatched: 5. The CDR3 DNA follows: TGTGCCAGCAGCCGCGGACAGGGTTCCTACGAGCAGTACGTC. It yields the protein CASSRGQGSYEQYV.

The rearrangement links TRBV14 to TRBJ1-2; tentatively, D is TRBD1 (5 bases). The ends were cut back, 5 bases at V and 0 bases at J, with 10 bases in the middle. The CDR3 sequence is 14 residues long. Germline CDR1 and CDR2: SGHDN and FVKESK. The CDR3 coding sequence is TGTGCCAGCAGCTGGGGGGGAGCTAACTATGGCTACACCTTC. Its protein is CASSWGGANYGYTF.

The V gene is TRBV19, the J gene TRBJ1-2; TRBD1 matches at 7 bases. CDR1 is LNHDA and CDR2 is SQIVND in the germline V gene (reference sequence). The CDR3 spans 14 residues. Trimming at V came to 3 bases and at J to 3 bases, leaving 4 bases not matched to a gene. CDR3 sequence reads: CASSIPDRDYGYTF. The CDR3 DNA follows: TGTGCCAGTAGTATTCCTGACAGGGACTATGGCTACACCTTC.

J is TRBJ2-5 and V is TRBV5-4; TRBD2 is a possible D gene (5 bases). The CDR3 is 13 amino acids. Trimming took 4 bases from V and 3 from J, leaving 10 bases between them. Germline CDR1 reads SGHNT; CDR2 reads YYREEE (reference sequence). DNA of the CDR3: TGTGCCAGCAGCGCGACGGGGAAAGAGACCCAGTACTTC. Translated: CASSATGKETQYF.

The chain is built from TRBV7-2 and TRBJ1-5; D unclear. V lost 0 bases, J lost 7 bases, and 10 bases lay in between. The CDR3 runs 14 residues. Germline CDR1 and CDR2: SGHTA and FQGNSA. CDR3 bases: TGTGCCAGCAGCTTAGCGTCGGTCGGGCAGCCCCAGCATTTT. It is translated as CASSLASVGQPQHF.